The source of this T cell receptor beta chain is a study of identical twins' blood T cells. General observations from the study: V gene usage reportedly matched far better within twin pairs than unrelated donors. Shared environment remains a possible cause of twin similarity.

Donors were six healthy women in three monozygous twin pairs. There are a few counts of this clonotype. Its antigen remains unidentified. J lost 2 bases, V lost 1 base, and 1 base had no gene match. The CDR3 is made up of 16 amino acids. Looked up from germline, CDR1 is SGHDN and CDR2 is FVKESK. As processed by the authors: Each library had roughly 2.2 to 4 million CDR3 reads and about 90,000 to nearly 550,000 clonotypes. MiXCR, applied by TCRdb to the 5' RACE reads, yields one record per CDR3 protein. Here the V and J calls rest on TCRdb's processing, not on the authors' analysis. This sample yields hundreds of thousands of distinct CDR3 sequences, of which under 30% are seen a single time; about 6% belongs to the top ten.

This clonotype originated in a woman between 18 and 50 years old in good health. Source material: PBMCs. V is TRBV14 and J is TRBJ2-1; 11 bases map to TRBD1. CDR3: CASSQAGQGAYNEQFF. DNA of the CDR3: TGTGCCAGCAGCCAAGCGGGACAGGGGGCCTACAATGAGCAGTTCTTC.